The source of this T cell receptor beta chain is a study of T cells in localized non-small cell lung cancer. The method was immunoSEQ multiplex PCR; TCRdb's version includes in-frame clones alone and lacks a portion of them. The sample shows thousands of clones, roughly 25% of them seen only once. Germline CDR1 is KGHSH and CDR2 is LQKENI. Unmatched junction bases numbered 4, after V lost 2 bases and J lost 10 bases. CDR3 length: 15 amino acids. The chain recombines TRBV18 with TRBJ1-6, with TRBD1 identical over 11 bases. This receptor was taken from an older male donor with stage I lung adenocarcinoma. Sequencing used lung tumor tissue, obtained before any cancer treatment. The CDR3 sequence is CASSPGQGAKSPLHF. The CDR3 region has the DNA TGTGCCAGCTCACCAGGACAGGGGGCGAAGTCACCCCTCCACTTT. Supplemented by reference TRBV18 and TRBJ1-6, the full variable domain reads NAGVMQNPRHLVRRRGQEARLRCSPMKGHSHVYWYRQLPEEGLKFMVYLQKENIIDESGMPKERFSAEFPKEGPSILRIQQVVRGDSAAYFCASSPGQGAKSPLHFGNGTRLTVT.